The 13 T cell receptor beta chains below all came from one sample that was sequenced in a study of regulatory T cells in long-lasting Graves disease (dated by TCRdb to the early 2020s). Library prep was done by multiplex PCR. These reads were obtained on an Illumina HiSeq 4000. iRepertoire HTBI primers and Arm-PCR amplification of CDR3 regions were used to construct TCR beta libraries. TCRdb ran its own pipeline on the public reads, namely fastp trimming at Q25 and MiXCR clone calling, and kept in-frame beta chains. A single entry per CDR3 protein holds the most common genes and DNA from its merged rows. Counted in this sample were some 450,000 distinct CDR3 sequences; around 22% of them appeared once. About a quarter of the sample is held by the ten biggest clonotypes. The sample's time point label, decoded: persistent/refractory GD, antithyroid drugs over 5 years with positive TRAb. For both TCR sequencing and RNA sequencing, RNA was extracted from PBMCs in TRIzol.

This material consisted of peripheral blood mononuclear cells (PBMCs), taken when the disease was refractory, from a patient treated with antithyroid drugs. The receptor source for this set is a female donor with Graves disease.

This clonotype was detected ten times or more. This chain connects TRBV11-2 to TRBJ2-5, with D possibly TRBD2 on 6 matching bases. The V gene lost 5 bases and the J gene lost 5 bases, with 21 bases spanning the gap. From germline, CDR1 is SGHAT and CDR2 FQNNGV. The CDR3 totals 16 residues. DNA for the CDR3: TGTGCCAGCAGCCCTTCGCGGGGTCAGGGTGGGGAGACCCAGTACTTC. Protein sequence: CASSPSRGQGGETQYF.

This clonotype was counted at least ten times. This sequence joins TRBV27 and TRBJ2-7, with D possibly being TRBD1 (6 bases). The germline V and J ends were trimmed by 4 bases and 3 bases, with 13 bases remaining between them. CDR3 length: 14 residues. The germline CDR1 and CDR2 sequences are MNHEY and SMNVEV (reference sequence). CDR3 sequence: CASSSNAQGYEQYF. CDR3 coding DNA: TGTGCCAGCAGTTCTAATGCACAGGGCTACGAGCAGTACTTC.

In this sample, this clonotype turned up a few times. This CDR3 reads CASSPKGTYEQYF. CDR3 bases: TGTGCCAGCAGCCCAAAAGGGACCTACGAGCAGTACTTC. This chain joins TRBV7-9 and TRBJ2-7; D is unresolved. Germline CDR1 reads SEHNR; CDR2 reads FQNEAQ (reference sequence). Trimming left V 5 bases short and J 2 bases short, with 10 bases between. This CDR3 has 13 residues.

This clonotype has at least ten counts. The genes are TRBV27 and TRBJ2-7, with 11 bases identical to TRBD2. Germline values: CDR1 MNHEY, CDR2 SMNVEV (reference sequence). This CDR3 has 14 residues. V was pared by 5 bases and J by 9 bases, with 9 bases of the junction left unmatched. The DNA of the CDR3 is TGTGCCAGCAGTATGACTAGCGGGACCTGGGTGCAGTACTTC. Protein product: CASSMTSGTWVQYF.

CDR3 sequence reads: CSARDPGRSTDTQYF. In nucleotides, the CDR3 is TGCAGTGCTAGAGATCCAGGGCGAAGCACAGATACGCAGTATTTT. The V gene is TRBV20-1, the J gene TRBJ2-3; weak D call: TRBD1 (5 bases). The CDR3 length is 15 residues. The V gene's germline CDR1 is DFQATT and CDR2 SNEGSKA (reference sequence). V lost 0 bases to trimming and J lost 0 bases, with 10 bases between them.

This clonotype has only a few counts. CDR3 in amino acids: CSVDTAGNSYEQYF. The CDR3 DNA follows: TGCAGCGTTGACACAGCGGGAAACTCCTACGAGCAGTACTTC. The V and J genes are TRBV29-1 and TRBJ2-7; 7 positions match TRBD2. CDR3 size: 14 residues. Germline CDR1 is SQVTM and CDR2 is ANQGSEA. Germline trimming cut 3 bases from V and 0 bases from J; bases unmatched to any gene: 5.

J is TRBJ2-2 and V is TRBV7-2, with 7 bases aligning to TRBD1. This CDR3 comprises 15 residues. Germline CDR1 reads SGHTA; CDR2 reads FQGNSA. V shed 5 bases, J shed 5 bases, and the junction held 8 bases outside the gene matches. The CDR3: CASSRNRGGTGELFF. In DNA, the CDR3 is TGTGCCAGCAGCCGGAACAGGGGTGGTACCGGGGAGCTGTTTTTT.

The chain recombines TRBV6-1 with TRBJ1-1; 12 nucleotides agree with TRBD1. The CDR3 is made up of 16 amino acids. V lost 5 bases to trimming and J lost 5 bases; unmatched junction nucleotides: 9. Germline CDR1 MNHNS, CDR2 SASEGT. CDR3 amino acids: CASSTGTGGFGTEAFF. CDR3 in DNA: TGTGCCAGCAGTACCGGGACAGGGGGCTTCGGAACTGAAGCTTTCTTT.

This clonotype was seen at least ten times. The rearrangement uses TRBV12-3 or TRBV12-4 and TRBJ2-7; 8 positions agree with TRBD2. The J segment lost 4 bases and the V segment lost 5 bases, leaving 16 bases of the junction unmatched. The CDR3 consists of 17 residues. The CDR3 bases are TGTGCCAGCAGTGCTTCCCAGAGCCCGGGCGGGAGGTACGAGCAGTACTTC. Encoded protein: CASSASQSPGGRYEQYF.

There are many counts of this clonotype. This chain uses TRBV28 with TRBJ2-6; perhaps D is TRBD1 or TRBD2 (5 bases each). V was trimmed by 5 bases and J by 6 bases, leaving 20 bases between them. The CDR3 totals 17 residues. In germline, CDR1 is MDHEN, CDR2 SYDVKM. The CDR3 loop reads CASSGTGSPTEANVLTF. CDR3 in DNA: TGTGCCAGCAGTGGGACCGGGTCCCCTACGGAGGCCAACGTCCTGACTTTC.

The rearrangement links TRBV6-9 to TRBJ2-3; a possible D gene is TRBD2 (6 bases). Germline assignment: CDR1 MNHGY and CDR2 SVAAGI. The V gene lost 3 bases and the J gene lost 3 bases, with 7 bases spanning the gap. The CDR3 has 13 amino acids. CDR3 loop: CASSYGTTDTQYF. CDR3 nucleotides: TGTGCCAGCAGTTACGGGACTACAGATACGCAGTATTTT.

The chain is built from TRBV20-1 and TRBJ2-5; no firm D call. Germline CDR1 and CDR2: DFQATT and SNEGSKA (reference sequence). The CDR3 is made up of 13 amino acids. Between the trimmed V and J ends, which lost 0 bases and 5 bases, there was a span of 10 bases. The CDR3 loop is CSAREPLLETQYF. For the CDR3, the DNA is TGCAGTGCTAGAGAACCACTGTTGGAGACCCAGTACTTC.

A few counts support this clonotype. The rearrangement uses TRBV4-1 and TRBJ2-5; the match to TRBD2 covers 13 bases. This CDR3 contains 18 residues. CDR1 is MGHRA, CDR2 YSYEKL, per germline. V shed 0 bases, J shed 0 bases, and the junction held 4 bases outside the gene matches. CDR3 nucleotides: TGCGCCAGCAGCCAAGAGACTAGCGGGGGGCCAAACCAAGAGACCCAGTACTTC. Translating gives CASSQETSGGPNQETQYF.